This T cell receptor (beta chain) came from a study of blood T cell repertoires in COVID-19. With regard to this clone: The junction departs from the called germline gene at one end, perhaps through a read error.

Profiled with immunoSEQ multiplex PCR; TCRdb holds only in-frame clones, not every one. The sample holds 250,000 to 400,000 clones, approximately 81% seen once. The CDR3 length is 13 residues. This receptor was identified in a woman younger than 45 who had been exposed to COVID-19. The J gene is TRBJ2-7, the V gene TRBV12-3 or TRBV12-4, with D unclear. The sequenced sample was PBMCs or T cells enriched from blood (not recorded which). CDR3 amino acids: CASSLERIYGQYF. The DNA for the CDR3 is TGTGCCAGCAGTTTGGAGAGGATATACGGGCAGTACTTC.